The 19 T cell receptor beta chains reported below all come from one sample, sequenced in a study of blood T cells in healthy people across ages. Primed by a sample-barcoded 5' primer and a J-beta primer mix, a second PCR proceeded for about 6 to 12 cycles. TCRdb redid the calling of the 5' RACE reads with MiXCR, one entry per CDR3 protein. The table shows over a million distinct CDR3 sequences, with more than 35% occurring only once. Sequenced material: blood. The source of these receptors is a woman in her sixties in good health.

The gene calls are TRBV5-6 and TRBJ2-6, with a weak D call TRBD1 (6 bases). This CDR3 region has 18 residues. The V end was cut by 0 bases, the J end by 0 bases, with 13 bases between. Germline assignment: CDR1 SGHDT and CDR2 YYEEEE. The CDR3 protein is CASSLGGRLGSGANVLTF. The CDR3 DNA sequence: TGTGCCAGCAGCTTGGGGGGGCGCCTAGGCTCTGGGGCCAACGTCCTGACTTTC.

V and J are TRBV29-1 and TRBJ2-3, with D unclear. Germline assignment: CDR1 SQVTM and CDR2 ANQGSEA. The V and J ends lost 5 bases and 0 bases respectively, with 9 bases between them. This CDR3 has 13 amino acids. CDR3 DNA sequence: TGCAGCGTTACCCCGGACAGCACAGATACGCAGTATTTT. Its protein is CSVTPDSTDTQYF.

The chain combines TRBV9 with TRBJ2-5, with D hard to call. This CDR3 region has 15 residues. Looked up from germline, CDR1 is SGDLS and CDR2 is YYNGEE. V shed 0 bases and J shed 5 bases, with 14 bases lying between them. The DNA for the CDR3 is TGTGCCAGCAGCGTAGGTGTACACGGTGGGGAGACCCAGTACTTC. It is translated as CASSVGVHGGETQYF. The full variable domain, its missing parts supplied by reference TRBV9 and TRBJ2-5, is DSGVTQTPKHLITATGQRVTLRCSPRSGDLSVYWYQQSLDQGLQFLIQYYNGEERAKGNILERFSAQQFPDLHSELNLSSLELGDSALYFCASSVGVHGGETQYFGPGTRLLVL.

J is TRBJ2-1 and V is TRBV15, with 10 positions matching TRBD2. The germline CDR1 and CDR2 sequences are LNHNV and YYDKDF (reference sequence). CDR3 size: 14 residues. With V trimmed by 6 bases and J by 7 bases, 6 bases remained unmatched. CDR3 region: CATRSSGSKNEQFF. The CDR3 region has the DNA TGTGCCACCAGATCTAGCGGGAGTAAAAATGAGCAGTTCTTC.

The chain links TRBV18 to TRBJ2-1; no definite D call. Trimming removed 8 bases from V and 1 base from J, with 12 bases in between. CDR1 is KGHSH and CDR2 is LQKENI in the germline V gene. This CDR3 comprises 14 residues. The CDR3 DNA reads as TGTGCCAGCAGCCCCCCTGGGTCCTACAATGAGCAGTTCTTC. Residues: CASSPPGSYNEQFF.

The chain employs TRBV6-5 and TRBJ1-4; D not resolved. The germline V gene has CDR1 MNHEY and CDR2 SVGAGI. The CDR3 has 14 residues. V lost 3 bases and J lost 7, with 12 bases in between. Written as DNA, the CDR3 is TGTGCCAGCAGTTATCGTACCCGGGGTGAAAAACTGTTTTTT. This encodes CASSYRTRGEKLFF.

The V call is TRBV5-5, the J call TRBJ2-7; 9 bases fit TRBD2. CDR1 is SGHKS and CDR2 is YYEKEE in the germline V gene (reference sequence). CDR3 length: 14 amino acids. The J segment lost 6 bases and the V segment lost 4 bases, leaving 8 bases of the junction unmatched. The CDR3 is CASSISGRVGEQYF. The CDR3 nucleotides are TGTGCCAGCAGCATTAGCGGGAGAGTGGGCGAGCAGTACTTC.

The V and J genes are TRBV4-2 and TRBJ2-1, with 13 bases fitting TRBD2. This CDR3 has 17 residues. J gave up 3 bases and V 5 bases, and 7 bases lay outside the gene matches. CDR1 and CDR2 from the germline V gene are LGHNA and YNFKEQ. CDR3: CASSETSGGAFYNEQFF. The CDR3 DNA follows: TGTGCCAGCAGCGAAACTAGCGGGGGGGCCTTCTACAATGAGCAGTTCTTC.

This clonotype came up a few times. V usage is TRBV7-6 and J usage is TRBJ2-7; TRBD2 aligns across 7 bases. V was pared by 1 base and J by 2 bases, with 11 bases of the junction left unmatched. The V gene's germline CDR1 is SGHVS and CDR2 FNYEAQ. The CDR3 extends over 17 amino acids. Written as DNA, the CDR3 is TGTGCCAGCAGCTTAGAGGCCGGGAGGCAGGCCGCCTACGAGCAGTACTTC. Encoded protein: CASSLEAGRQAAYEQYF.

The chain employs TRBV5-1 and TRBJ2-5, with a possible D match to TRBD1 (5 bases). TRBJ2-7 matches the DNA end more closely, so the J call is doubtful. Germline values: CDR1 SGHRS, CDR2 YFSETQ. The CDR3 is 15 amino acids. DNA of the CDR3: TGCGCCAGCAGTCCGTGGCCAGGGCCCCAATACGAGCAGTACTTC. Translating gives CASSPWPGPQYEQYF.

This clonotype has ten or more counts. This chain uses TRBV10-3 with TRBJ1-2; possible D gene TRBD1, 5 bases. Germline V gene data show CDR1 as ENHRY and CDR2 as SYGVKD. The ends were cut back, 2 bases at V and 7 bases at J, with 11 bases in the middle. The CDR3 covers 13 residues. The CDR3 reads CAISEGARRGYTF. The CDR3 coding sequence is TGTGCCATCAGTGAGGGGGCTCGGCGTGGCTACACCTTC.

In this sample, this clonotype turned up once. The V call is TRBV20-1, the J call TRBJ2-2; TRBD1 is a possible D gene (5 bases). The germline V and J ends were trimmed by 2 bases and 5 bases, with 9 bases remaining between them. The CDR3 is made up of 13 amino acids. Germline CDR1 and CDR2: DFQATT and SNEGSKA (reference sequence). CDR3 residues: CSARWGQTGELFF. The CDR3 DNA reads TGCAGTGCTAGATGGGGCCAAACCGGGGAGCTGTTTTTT.

This clonotype occurred a few times. V is TRBV15 and J is TRBJ2-4, with D possibly matching TRBD1 (5 bases). This CDR3 comprises 15 residues. Trimming shortened V by 1 base and J by 5 bases, and 12 bases separated the two germline ends. CDR1 is LNHNV, CDR2 YYDKDF, per germline (reference sequence). The CDR3 reads CATSRAPGYQNIQYF. The CDR3 DNA is TGTGCCACCAGCAGAGCCCCAGGGTATCAAAACATTCAGTACTTC.

J is TRBJ2-5 and V is TRBV28; TRBD1 might be the D (5 bases). V lost 4 bases to trimming and J lost 1 base, with 13 bases between them. Germline V gene lookup returns CDR1 MDHEN and CDR2 SYDVKM. There are 15 residues in the CDR3. CDR3 in DNA: TGTGCCAGCAGTTCACTCAACAGGCGCCAAGAGACCCAGTACTTC. Translating gives CASSSLNRRQETQYF.

The CDR3 here is CASRAGTAQNYGYTF. CDR3 sequence (DNA): TGTGCCAGCAGGGCCGGGACAGCGCAGAACTATGGCTACACCTTC. The chain couples TRBV6-1 to TRBJ1-2; 7 positions agree with TRBD1. The ends lost 6 bases at V and 2 bases at J; junction bases unmatched: 9. Germline CDR1 and CDR2: MNHNS and SASEGT. There are 15 residues in the CDR3.

This clonotype was counted a few times. The V and J genes are TRBV7-2 and TRBJ2-1; the match to TRBD2 covers 8 bases. There are 12 residues in the CDR3. Germline V gene sequence: CDR1 SGHTA, CDR2 FQGNSA. The V and J ends lost 5 bases and 15 bases, in that order; junction bases with no gene match: 9. This CDR3 is CASSTHRTSMFF. CDR3 DNA sequence: TGTGCCAGCAGCACCCACCGGACTAGCATGTTCTTC.

The chain uses TRBV20-1 and TRBJ2-7, with 7 positions matching TRBD2. The CDR3 is made up of 15 amino acids. Per germline, CDR1 DFQATT and CDR2 SNEGSKA (reference sequence). V was clipped by 0 bases and J by 2 bases; unmatched bases: 7. CDR3 sequence (DNA): TGCAGTGCTAGAGATCCTGGCGGGAGTCCCTACGAGCAGTACTTC. Translating it yields CSARDPGGSPYEQYF.

This chain links TRBV29-1 with TRBJ1-2, with D possibly TRBD1 on 5 matching bases. V was pared by 4 bases and J by 7 bases, with 13 bases between. CDR1 and CDR2 from the germline V gene are SQVTM and ANQGSEA. The CDR3 loop spans 12 amino acids. CDR3: CSVGVRAGGYTF. In nucleotides, the CDR3 is TGCAGCGTTGGAGTCAGGGCGGGTGGCTACACCTTC.

This clonotype was detected many times. The CDR3 protein is CASSQGQARGGWSTDTQYF. The DNA of the CDR3 is TGTGCCAGCAGCCAAGGACAGGCGCGAGGGGGATGGAGCACAGATACGCAGTATTTT. This sequence joins TRBV7-2 and TRBJ2-3; 7 nucleotides agree with TRBD1. The CDR3 has 19 amino acids. The V gene's germline CDR1 is SGHTA and CDR2 FQGNSA. V lost 5 bases to trimming and J lost 0 bases; unmatched junction nucleotides: 17.